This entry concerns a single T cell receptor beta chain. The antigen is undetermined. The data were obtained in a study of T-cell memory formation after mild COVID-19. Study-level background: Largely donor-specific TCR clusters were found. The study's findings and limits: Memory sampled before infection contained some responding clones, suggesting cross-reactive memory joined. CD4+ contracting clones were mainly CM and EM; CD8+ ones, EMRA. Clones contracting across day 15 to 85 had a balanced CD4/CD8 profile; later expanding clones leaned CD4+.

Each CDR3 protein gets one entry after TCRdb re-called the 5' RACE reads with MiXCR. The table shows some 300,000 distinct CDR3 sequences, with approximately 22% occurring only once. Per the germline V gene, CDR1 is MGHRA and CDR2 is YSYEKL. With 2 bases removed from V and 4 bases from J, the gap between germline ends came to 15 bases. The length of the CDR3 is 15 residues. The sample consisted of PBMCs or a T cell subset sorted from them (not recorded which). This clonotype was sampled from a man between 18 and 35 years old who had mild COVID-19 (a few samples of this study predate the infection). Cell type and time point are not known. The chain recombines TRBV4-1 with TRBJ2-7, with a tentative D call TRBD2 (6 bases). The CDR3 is CASSQRERGSYEQYF. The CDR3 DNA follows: TGCGCCAGCAGCCAACGGGAGAGAGGGTCTTACGAGCAGTACTTC.